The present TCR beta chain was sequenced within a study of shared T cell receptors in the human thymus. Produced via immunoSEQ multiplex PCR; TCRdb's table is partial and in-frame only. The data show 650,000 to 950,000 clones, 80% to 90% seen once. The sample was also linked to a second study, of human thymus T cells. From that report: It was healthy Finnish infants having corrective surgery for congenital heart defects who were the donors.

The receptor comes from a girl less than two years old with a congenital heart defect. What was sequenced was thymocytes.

CDR3 coding DNA: TGTGCCAGTAGGCCCGCTAGTCTAGCGGGGGGTGGGTACACCGGGGAGCTGTTTTTT. This sequence encodes CASRPASLAGGGYTGELFF. V is TRBV19 and J is TRBJ2-2; 11 nucleotides match TRBD2. This CDR3 contains 19 residues. Germline lookup yields CDR1 LNHDA and CDR2 SQIVND (reference sequence). The V and J ends lost 6 bases and 3 bases, in that order; junction bases with no gene match: 15.